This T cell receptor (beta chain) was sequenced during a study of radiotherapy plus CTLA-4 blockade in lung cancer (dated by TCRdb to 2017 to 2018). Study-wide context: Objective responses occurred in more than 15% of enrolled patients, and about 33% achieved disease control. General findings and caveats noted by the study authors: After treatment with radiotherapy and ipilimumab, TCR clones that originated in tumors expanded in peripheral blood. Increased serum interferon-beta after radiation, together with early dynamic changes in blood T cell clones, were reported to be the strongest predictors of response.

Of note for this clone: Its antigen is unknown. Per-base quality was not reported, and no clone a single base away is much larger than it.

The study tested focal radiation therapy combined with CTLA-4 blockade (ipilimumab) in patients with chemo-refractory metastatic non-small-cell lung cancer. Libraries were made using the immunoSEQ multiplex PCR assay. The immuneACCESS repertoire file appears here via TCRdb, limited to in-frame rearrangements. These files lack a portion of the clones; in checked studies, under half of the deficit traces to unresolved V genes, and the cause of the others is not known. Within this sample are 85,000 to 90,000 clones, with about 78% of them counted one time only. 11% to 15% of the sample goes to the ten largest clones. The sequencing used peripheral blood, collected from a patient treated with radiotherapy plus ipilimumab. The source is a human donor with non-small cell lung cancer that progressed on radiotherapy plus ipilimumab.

CDR3 region: CASSSDRGGGYTF. The DNA reads TGTGCCAGCAGCTCCGACAGGGGGGGAGGCTACACCTTC. The chain couples TRBV6-6 to TRBJ1-2; 9 nucleotides in the junction match TRBD1. The CDR3 runs 13 residues from the cysteine to the phenylalanine. Kept here is only the CDR3 DNA, which spans 39 bases and is read in frame from base 1. Unmatched junction bases come to 7, with V trimmed by 6 bases and J by 8 bases. The germline V gene (reference sequence) specifies MNHNY as CDR1 and SVGAGI as CDR2.